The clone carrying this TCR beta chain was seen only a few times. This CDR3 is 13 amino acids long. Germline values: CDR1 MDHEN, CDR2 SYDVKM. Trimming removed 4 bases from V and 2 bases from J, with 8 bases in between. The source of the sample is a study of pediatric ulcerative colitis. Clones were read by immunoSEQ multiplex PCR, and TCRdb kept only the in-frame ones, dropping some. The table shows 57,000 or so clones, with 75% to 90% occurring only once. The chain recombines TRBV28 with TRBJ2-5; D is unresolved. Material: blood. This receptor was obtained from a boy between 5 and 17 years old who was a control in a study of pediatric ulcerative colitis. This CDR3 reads CASSSQLQETQYF. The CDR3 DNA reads TGTGCCAGCAGTTCACAACTACAAGAGACCCAGTACTTC.